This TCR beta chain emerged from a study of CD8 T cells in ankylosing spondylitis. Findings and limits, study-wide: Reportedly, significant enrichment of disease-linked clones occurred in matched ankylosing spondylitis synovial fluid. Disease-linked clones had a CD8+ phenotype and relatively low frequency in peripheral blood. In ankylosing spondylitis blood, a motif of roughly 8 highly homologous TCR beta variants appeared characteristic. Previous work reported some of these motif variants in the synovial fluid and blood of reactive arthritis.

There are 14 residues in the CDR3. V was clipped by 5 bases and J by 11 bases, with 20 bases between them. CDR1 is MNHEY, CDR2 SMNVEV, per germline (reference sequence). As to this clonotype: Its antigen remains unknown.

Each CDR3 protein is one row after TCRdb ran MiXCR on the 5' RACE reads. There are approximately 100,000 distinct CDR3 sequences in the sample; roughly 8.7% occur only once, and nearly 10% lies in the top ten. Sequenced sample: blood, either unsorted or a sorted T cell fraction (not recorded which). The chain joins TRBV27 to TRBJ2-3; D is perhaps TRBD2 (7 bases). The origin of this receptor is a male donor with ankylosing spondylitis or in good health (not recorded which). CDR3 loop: CASSAGRDTAEQYF. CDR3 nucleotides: TGTGCCAGCAGTGCGGGGAGGGACACAGCTGAGCAGTATTTT.